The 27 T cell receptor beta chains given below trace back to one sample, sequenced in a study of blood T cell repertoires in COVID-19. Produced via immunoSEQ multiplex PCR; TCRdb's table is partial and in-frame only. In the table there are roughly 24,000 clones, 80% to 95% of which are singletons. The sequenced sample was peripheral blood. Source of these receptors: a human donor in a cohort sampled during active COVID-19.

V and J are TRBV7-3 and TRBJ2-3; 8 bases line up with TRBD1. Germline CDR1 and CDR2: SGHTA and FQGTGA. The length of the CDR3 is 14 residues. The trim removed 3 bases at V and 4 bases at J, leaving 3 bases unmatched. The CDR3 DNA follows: TGTGCCAGCAGCTTCGGGACAGGTGCAGATACGCAGTATTTT. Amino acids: CASSFGTGADTQYF.

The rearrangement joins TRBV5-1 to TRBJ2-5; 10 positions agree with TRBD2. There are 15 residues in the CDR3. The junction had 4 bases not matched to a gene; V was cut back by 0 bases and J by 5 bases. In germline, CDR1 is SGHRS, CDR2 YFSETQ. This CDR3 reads CASSLGASGGETQYF. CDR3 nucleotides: TGCGCCAGCAGCTTGGGGGCTAGCGGGGGTGAGACCCAGTACTTC. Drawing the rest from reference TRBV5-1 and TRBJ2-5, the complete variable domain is KAGVTQTPRYLIKTRGQQVTLSCSPISGHRSVSWYQQTPGQGLQFLFEYFSETQRNKGNFPGRFSGRQFSNSRSEMNVSTLELGDSALYLCASSLGASGGETQYFGPGTRLLVL.

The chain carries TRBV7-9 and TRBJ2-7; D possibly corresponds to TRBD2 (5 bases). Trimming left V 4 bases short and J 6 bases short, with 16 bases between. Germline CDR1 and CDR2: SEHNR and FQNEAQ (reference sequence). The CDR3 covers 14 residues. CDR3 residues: CASSSPRGAAEQYF. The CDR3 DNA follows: TGTGCCAGCAGCTCCCCTCGGGGTGCGGCCGAGCAGTACTTC.

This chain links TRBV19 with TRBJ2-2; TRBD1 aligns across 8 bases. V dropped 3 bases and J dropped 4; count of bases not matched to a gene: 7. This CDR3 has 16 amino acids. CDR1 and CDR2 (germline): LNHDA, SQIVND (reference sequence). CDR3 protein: CASSITATGVTGELFF. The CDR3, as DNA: TGTGCCAGTAGTATTACTGCGACAGGGGTCACCGGGGAGCTGTTTTTT.

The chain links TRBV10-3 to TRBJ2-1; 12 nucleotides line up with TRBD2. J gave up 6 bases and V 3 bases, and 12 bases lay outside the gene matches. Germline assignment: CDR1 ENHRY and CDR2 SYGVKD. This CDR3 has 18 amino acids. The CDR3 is CAISDLAGGQRAGNEQFF. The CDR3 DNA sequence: TGTGCCATCAGTGATCTAGCGGGAGGGCAAAGAGCGGGCAATGAGCAGTTCTTC.

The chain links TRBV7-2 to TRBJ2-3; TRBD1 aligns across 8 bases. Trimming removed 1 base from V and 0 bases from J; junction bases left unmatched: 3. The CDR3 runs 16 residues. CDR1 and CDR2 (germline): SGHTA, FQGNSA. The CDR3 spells CASSLGQGTSTDTQYF. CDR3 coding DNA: TGTGCCAGCAGCTTAGGACAGGGGACTAGCACAGATACGCAGTATTTT.

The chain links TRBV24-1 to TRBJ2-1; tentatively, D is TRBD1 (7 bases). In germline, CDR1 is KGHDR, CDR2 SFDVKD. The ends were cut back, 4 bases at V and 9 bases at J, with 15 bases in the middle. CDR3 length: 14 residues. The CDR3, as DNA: TGTGCCACCAGTGACCCCGGAGGGGGCTTTGAGCAGTTCTTC. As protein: CATSDPGGGFEQFF.

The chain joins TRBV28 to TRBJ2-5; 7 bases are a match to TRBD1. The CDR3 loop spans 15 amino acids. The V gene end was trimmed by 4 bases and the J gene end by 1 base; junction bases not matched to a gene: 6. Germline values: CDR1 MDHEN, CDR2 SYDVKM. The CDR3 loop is CASSSLRDSQETQYF. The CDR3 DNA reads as TGTGCCAGCAGTTCCCTTAGGGACAGCCAAGAGACCCAGTACTTC.

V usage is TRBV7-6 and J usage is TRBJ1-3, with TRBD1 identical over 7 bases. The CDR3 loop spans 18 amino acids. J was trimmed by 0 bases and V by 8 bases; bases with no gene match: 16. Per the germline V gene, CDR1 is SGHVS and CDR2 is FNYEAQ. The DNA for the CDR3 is TGTGCCAGCGGGTTTCAGAGGGGGCAGAGCCACTCTGGAAACACCATATATTTT. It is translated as CASGFQRGQSHSGNTIYF.

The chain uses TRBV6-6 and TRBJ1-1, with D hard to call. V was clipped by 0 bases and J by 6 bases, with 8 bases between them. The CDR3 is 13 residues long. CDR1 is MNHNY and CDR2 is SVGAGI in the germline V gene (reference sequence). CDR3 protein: CASSYSSGPEAFF. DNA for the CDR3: TGTGCCAGCAGTTACTCGTCAGGCCCTGAAGCTTTCTTT.

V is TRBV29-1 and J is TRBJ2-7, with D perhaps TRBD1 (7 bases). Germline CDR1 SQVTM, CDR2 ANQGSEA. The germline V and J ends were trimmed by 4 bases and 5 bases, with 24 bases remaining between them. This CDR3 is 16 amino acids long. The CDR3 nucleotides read TGCAGCGTTGCAGGGGGGCGCGGAGGGTGGTTGAACGAGCAGTACTTC. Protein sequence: CSVAGGRGGWLNEQYF.

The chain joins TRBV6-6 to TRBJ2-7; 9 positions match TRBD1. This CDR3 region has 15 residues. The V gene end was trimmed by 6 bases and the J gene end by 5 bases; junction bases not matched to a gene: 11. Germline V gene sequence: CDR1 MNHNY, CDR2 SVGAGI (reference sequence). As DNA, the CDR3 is TGTGCCAGCAGATCCCTTCGGACAGGGGTTAACGAGCAGTACTTC. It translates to CASRSLRTGVNEQYF.

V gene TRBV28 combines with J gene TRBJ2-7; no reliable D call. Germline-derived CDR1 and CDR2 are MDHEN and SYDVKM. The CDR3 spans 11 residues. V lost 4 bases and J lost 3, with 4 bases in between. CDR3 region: CASSSLYEQYF. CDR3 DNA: TGTGCCAGCAGTTCCCTCTACGAGCAGTACTTC.

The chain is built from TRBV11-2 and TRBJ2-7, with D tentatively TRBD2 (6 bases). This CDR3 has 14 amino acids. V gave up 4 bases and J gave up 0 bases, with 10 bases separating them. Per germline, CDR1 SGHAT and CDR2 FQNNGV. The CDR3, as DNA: TGTGCCAGCAGCTCGGGACTGCACTCCTACGAGCAGTACTTC. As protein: CASSSGLHSYEQYF.

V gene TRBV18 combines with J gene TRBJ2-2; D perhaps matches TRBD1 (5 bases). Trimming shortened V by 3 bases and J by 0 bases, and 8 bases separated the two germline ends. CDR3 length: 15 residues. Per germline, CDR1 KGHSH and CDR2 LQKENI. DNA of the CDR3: TGTGCCAGCTCACCCGACAGAGCGAACACCGGGGAGCTGTTTTTT. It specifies CASSPDRANTGELFF.

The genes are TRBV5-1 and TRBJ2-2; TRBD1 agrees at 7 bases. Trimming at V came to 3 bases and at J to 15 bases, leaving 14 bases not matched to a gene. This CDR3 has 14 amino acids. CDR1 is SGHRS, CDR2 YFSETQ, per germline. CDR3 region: CASSYDRAETGLFF. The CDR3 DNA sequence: TGCGCCAGCAGCTATGACAGGGCGGAGACGGGGTTGTTTTTT. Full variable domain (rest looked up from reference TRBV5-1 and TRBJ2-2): KAGVTQTPRYLIKTRGQQVTLSCSPISGHRSVSWYQQTPGQGLQFLFEYFSETQRNKGNFPGRFSGRQFSNSRSEMNVSTLELGDSALYLCASSYDRAETGLFFGEGSRLTVL.

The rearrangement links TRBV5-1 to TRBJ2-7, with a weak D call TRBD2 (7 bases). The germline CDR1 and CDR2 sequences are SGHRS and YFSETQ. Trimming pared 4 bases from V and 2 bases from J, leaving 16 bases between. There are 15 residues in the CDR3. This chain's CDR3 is CASSPGGLTTYEQYF. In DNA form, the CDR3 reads TGCGCCAGCAGCCCGGGGGGCCTGACGACCTACGAGCAGTACTTC.

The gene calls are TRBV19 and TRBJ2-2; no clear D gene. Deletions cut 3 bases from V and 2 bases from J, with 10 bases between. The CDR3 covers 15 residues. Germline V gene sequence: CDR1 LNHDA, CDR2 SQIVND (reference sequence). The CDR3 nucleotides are TGTGCCAGTAGTATCTCGGCGGCCAACACCGGGGAGCTGTTTTTT. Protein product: CASSISAANTGELFF.

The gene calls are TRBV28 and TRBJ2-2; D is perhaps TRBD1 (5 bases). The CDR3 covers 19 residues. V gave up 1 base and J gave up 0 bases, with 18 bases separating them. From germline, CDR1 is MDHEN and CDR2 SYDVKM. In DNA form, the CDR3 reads TGTGCCAGCAGTTTATTTCTGGGGCAGGATGAGTCGAACACCGGGGAGCTGTTTTTT. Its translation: CASSLFLGQDESNTGELFF.

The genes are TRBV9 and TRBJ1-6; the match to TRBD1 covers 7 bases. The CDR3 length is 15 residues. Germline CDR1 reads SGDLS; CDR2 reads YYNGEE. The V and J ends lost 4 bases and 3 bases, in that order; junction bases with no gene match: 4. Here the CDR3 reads CASSSRQGYNSPLHF. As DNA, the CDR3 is TGTGCCAGCAGCTCCCGACAGGGCTATAATTCACCCCTCCACTTT.

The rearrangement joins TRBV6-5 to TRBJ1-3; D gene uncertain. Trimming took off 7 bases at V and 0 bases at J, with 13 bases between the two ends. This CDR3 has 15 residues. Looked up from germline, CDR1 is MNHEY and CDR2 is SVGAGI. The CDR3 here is CASINTGFSGNTIYF. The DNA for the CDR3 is TGTGCCAGCATCAACACGGGGTTCTCTGGAAACACCATATATTTT.

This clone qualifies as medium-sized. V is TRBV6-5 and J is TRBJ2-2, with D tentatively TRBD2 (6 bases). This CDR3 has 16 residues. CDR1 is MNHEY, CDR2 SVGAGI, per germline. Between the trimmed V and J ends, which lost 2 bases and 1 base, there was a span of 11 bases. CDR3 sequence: CASSYGVAVNTGELFF. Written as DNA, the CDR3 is TGTGCCAGCAGTTACGGGGTAGCGGTGAACACCGGGGAGCTGTTTTTT.

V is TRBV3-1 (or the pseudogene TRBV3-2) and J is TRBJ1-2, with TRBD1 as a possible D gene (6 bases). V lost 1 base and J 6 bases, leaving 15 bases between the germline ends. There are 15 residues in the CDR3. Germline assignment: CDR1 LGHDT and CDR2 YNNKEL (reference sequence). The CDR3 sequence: CASSQGVGAGDGYTF. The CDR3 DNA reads TGTGCCAGCAGCCAAGGGGTCGGGGCAGGGGATGGCTACACCTTC.

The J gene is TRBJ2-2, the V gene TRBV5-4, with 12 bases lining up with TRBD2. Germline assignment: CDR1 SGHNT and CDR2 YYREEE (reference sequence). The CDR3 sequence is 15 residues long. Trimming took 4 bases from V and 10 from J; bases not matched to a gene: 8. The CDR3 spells CASSATSGSFEELFF. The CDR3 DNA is TGTGCCAGCAGCGCGACTAGCGGGAGCTTTGAGGAGCTGTTTTTT.

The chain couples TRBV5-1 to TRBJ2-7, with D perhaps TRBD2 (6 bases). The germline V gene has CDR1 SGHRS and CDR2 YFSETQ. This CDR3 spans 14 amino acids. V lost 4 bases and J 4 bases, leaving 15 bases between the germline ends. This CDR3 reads CASSTSSDGYEQYF. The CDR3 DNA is TGCGCCAGCAGCACCTCTAGCGACGGGTACGAGCAGTACTTC.

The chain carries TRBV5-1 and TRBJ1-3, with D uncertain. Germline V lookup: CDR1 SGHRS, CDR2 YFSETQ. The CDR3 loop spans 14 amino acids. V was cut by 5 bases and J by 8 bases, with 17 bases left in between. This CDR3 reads CASSRGRSEDTIYF. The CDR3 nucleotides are TGCGCCAGCAGTCGTGGCAGATCCGAGGACACCATATATTTT.

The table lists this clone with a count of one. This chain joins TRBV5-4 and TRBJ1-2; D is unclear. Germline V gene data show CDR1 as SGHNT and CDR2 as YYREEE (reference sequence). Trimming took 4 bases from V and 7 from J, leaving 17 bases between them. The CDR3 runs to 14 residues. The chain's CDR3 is CASSPAAGDRGYTF. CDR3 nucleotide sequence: TGTGCCAGCAGCCCCGCCGCGGGAGATCGTGGCTACACCTTC.